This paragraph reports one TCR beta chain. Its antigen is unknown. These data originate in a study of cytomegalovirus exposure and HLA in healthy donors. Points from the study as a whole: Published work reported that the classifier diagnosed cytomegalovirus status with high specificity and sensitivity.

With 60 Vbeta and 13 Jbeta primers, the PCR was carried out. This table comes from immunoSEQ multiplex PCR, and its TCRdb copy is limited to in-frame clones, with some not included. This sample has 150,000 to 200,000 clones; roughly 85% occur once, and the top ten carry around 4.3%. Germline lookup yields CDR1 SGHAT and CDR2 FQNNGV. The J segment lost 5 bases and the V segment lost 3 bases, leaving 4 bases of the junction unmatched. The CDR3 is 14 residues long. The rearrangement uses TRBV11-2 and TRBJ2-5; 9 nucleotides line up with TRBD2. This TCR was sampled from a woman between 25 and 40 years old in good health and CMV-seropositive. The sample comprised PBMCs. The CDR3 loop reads CASSFAGGRETQYF. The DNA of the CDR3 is TGTGCCAGCAGCTTTGCGGGAGGGAGGGAGACCCAGTACTTC.